These 7 T cell receptor beta chains share one sample of origin, sequenced in a study of T-cell memory formation after mild COVID-19 (dated by TCRdb to the early 2020s). Libraries were prepared through 5' RACE. The sequencing machine was an Illumina NovaSeq 6000. TCRdb itself trimmed the public reads at Q25 with fastp, ran MiXCR and retained productive beta chains. For every CDR3 protein sequence, its rows merge into one entry that carries the most common genes and DNA. The sample table contains roughly 550,000 distinct CDR3 sequences; only one count was recorded for around 20% of them. Of the sample, about 12% is held by the ten largest clones. Sequencing used PBMCs or a T cell subset sorted from them (not recorded which). Receptors were obtained from an adult woman who had mild COVID-19 (a few samples of this study predate the infection). The sample titles of this study are shuffled in the database, so cell type and time point are left out; the donor was told from shared clones.

The chain recombines TRBV30 with TRBJ2-3; no definite D call. This CDR3 spans 14 amino acids. V lost 0 bases and J lost 1, with 8 bases in between. The germline CDR1 and CDR2 sequences are GTSNPN and SVGIG (reference sequence). As DNA, the CDR3 is TGTGCCTGGAGTGTGCGGCTCGGCACAGATACGCAGTATTTT. Protein sequence: CAWSVRLGTDTQYF.

The rearrangement uses TRBV19 and TRBJ1-2, with D perhaps matching TRBD1 (6 bases). The CDR3 extends over 14 amino acids. Germline values: CDR1 LNHDA, CDR2 SQIVND (reference sequence). The ends were cut back, 6 bases at V and 2 bases at J, with 13 bases in the middle. The CDR3 DNA follows: TGTGCCAGTAGGCGGACAGAAAGCAACTATGGCTACACCTTC. Protein: CASRRTESNYGYTF.

The gene calls are TRBV7-2 and TRBJ2-1, with D possibly matching TRBD2 (6 bases). The germline V and J ends were trimmed by 3 bases and 3 bases, with 15 bases remaining between them. CDR3 length: 16 amino acids. Germline V gives CDR1 SGHTA, CDR2 FQGNSA. The CDR3 nucleotides are TGTGCCAGCAGCTTCCGGGGGAGCGGGCTCTACAATGAGCAGTTCTTC. This gives the protein CASSFRGSGLYNEQFF.

This clonotype has more than one count but fewer than ten. The V gene is TRBV24-1, the J gene TRBJ2-2, with D unclear. Between the trimmed V and J ends, which lost 4 bases and 1 base, there was a span of 18 bases. Germline V gene data show CDR1 as KGHDR and CDR2 as SFDVKD. The CDR3 sequence is 18 residues long. This CDR3 reads CATSDRRSQLWNTGELFF. The CDR3 bases are TGTGCCACCAGTGACCGCCGCTCACAGCTATGGAACACCGGGGAGCTGTTTTTT.

The V call is TRBV20-1, the J call TRBJ1-2; TRBD1 might be the D (5 bases). The CDR3 has 14 amino acids. CDR1 and CDR2 from the germline V gene are DFQATT and SNEGSKA (reference sequence). The V gene lost 5 bases and the J gene lost 8 bases, with 21 bases spanning the gap. The CDR3 sequence is CSAFAGRAEGGYTF. DNA of the CDR3: TGCAGTGCTTTCGCGGGCCGAGCGGAGGGGGGCTACACCTTC.

This chain links TRBV29-1 with TRBJ1-2; perhaps TRBD1 as D (6 bases). The V end lost 4 bases, the J end lost 2 bases, and 14 bases lay between the germline ends. Germline V gene lookup returns CDR1 SQVTM and CDR2 ANQGSEA. This CDR3 has 14 amino acids. The CDR3 region is CSVVVTGTNYGYTF. In DNA form, the CDR3 reads TGCAGCGTTGTAGTCACAGGGACCAACTATGGCTACACCTTC.

This clonotype came up a few times. V usage is TRBV6-6 and J usage is TRBJ2-3, with D uncertain. This CDR3 has 15 residues. With 4 bases removed from V and 3 bases from J, the gap between germline ends came to 14 bases. In germline, CDR1 is MNHNY, CDR2 SVGAGI (reference sequence). In DNA, the CDR3 is TGTGCCAGCAGTTCCCTGACCTTGAGGACAGATACGCAGTATTTT. Its protein product is CASSSLTLRTDTQYF.